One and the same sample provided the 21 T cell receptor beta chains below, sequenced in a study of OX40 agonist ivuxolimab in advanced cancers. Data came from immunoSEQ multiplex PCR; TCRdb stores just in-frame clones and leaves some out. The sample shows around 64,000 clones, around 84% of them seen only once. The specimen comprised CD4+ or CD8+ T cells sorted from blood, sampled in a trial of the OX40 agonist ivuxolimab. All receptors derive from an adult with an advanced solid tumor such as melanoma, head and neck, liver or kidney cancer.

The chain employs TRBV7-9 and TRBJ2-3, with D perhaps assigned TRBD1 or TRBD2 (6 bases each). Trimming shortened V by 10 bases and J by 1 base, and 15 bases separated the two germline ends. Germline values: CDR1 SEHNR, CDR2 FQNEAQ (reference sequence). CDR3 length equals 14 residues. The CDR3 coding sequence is TGTGCCACCCCGAACAGGGAGGGCACAGATACGCAGTATTTT. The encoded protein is CATPNREGTDTQYF.

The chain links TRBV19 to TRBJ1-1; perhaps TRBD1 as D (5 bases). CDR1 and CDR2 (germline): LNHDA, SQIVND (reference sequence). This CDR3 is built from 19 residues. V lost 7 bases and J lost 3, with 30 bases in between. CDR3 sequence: CASTIVGGAIIDWYTEAFF. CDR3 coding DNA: TGTGCCAGTACCATCGTTGGTGGGGCGATTATCGATTGGTACACTGAAGCTTTCTTT.

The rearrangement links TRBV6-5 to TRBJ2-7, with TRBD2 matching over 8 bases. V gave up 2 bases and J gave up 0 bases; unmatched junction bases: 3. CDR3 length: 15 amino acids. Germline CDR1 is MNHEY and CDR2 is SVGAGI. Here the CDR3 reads CASSYHGRASYEQYF. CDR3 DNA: TGTGCCAGCAGTTACCACGGGAGGGCCTCCTACGAGCAGTACTTC.

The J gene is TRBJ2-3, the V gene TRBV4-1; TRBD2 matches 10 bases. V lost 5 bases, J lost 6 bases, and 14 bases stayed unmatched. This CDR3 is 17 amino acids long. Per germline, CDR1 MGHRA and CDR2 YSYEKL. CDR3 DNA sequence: TGCGCCAGCAGCTCGATGCCGAAGCTAGCGGGAGTTGATACGCAGTATTTT. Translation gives CASSSMPKLAGVDTQYF.

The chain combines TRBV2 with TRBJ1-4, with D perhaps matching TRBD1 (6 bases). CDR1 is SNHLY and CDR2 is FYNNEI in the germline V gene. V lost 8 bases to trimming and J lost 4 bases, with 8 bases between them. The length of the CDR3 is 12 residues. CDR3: CASHRDNEKLFF. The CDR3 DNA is TGTGCCAGCCACAGGGATAATGAAAAACTGTTTTTT.

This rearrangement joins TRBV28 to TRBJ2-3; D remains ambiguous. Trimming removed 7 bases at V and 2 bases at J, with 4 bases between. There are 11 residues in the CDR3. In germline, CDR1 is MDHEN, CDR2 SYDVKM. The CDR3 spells CASKNTDTQYF. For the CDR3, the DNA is TGTGCCAGCAAAAACACAGATACGCAGTATTTT.

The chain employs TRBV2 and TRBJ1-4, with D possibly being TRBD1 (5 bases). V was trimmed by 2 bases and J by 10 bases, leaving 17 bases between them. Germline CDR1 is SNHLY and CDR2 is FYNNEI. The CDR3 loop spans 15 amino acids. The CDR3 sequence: CASSEIGGDNRKLFF. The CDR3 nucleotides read TGTGCCAGCAGTGAAATTGGGGGTGACAATCGAAAACTGTTTTTT.

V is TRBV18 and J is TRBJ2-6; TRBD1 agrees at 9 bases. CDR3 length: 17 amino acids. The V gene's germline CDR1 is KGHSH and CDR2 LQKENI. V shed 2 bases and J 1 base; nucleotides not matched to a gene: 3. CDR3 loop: CASSPTGGSSGANVLTF. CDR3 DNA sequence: TGTGCCAGCTCACCAACAGGGGGCTCTTCTGGGGCCAACGTCCTGACTTTC.

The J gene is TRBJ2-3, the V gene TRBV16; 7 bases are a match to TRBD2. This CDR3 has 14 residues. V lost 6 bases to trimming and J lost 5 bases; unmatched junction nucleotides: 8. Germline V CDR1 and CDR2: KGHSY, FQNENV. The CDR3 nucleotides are TGTGCCAGCAGTCCCCCGGGGGGAGGAGATACGCAGTATTTT. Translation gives CASSPPGGGDTQYF.

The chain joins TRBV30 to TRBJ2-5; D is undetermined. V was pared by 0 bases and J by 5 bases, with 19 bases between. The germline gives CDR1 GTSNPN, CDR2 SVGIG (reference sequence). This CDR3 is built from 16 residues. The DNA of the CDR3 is TGTGCCTGGAGTGTAATGCGTTTTCCGGTCTCGGAGACCCAGTACTTC. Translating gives CAWSVMRFPVSETQYF.

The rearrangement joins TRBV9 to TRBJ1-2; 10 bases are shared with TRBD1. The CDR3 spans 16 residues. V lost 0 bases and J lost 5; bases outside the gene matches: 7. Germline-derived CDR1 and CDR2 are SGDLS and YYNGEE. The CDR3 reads CASSVGGQGRGYGYTF. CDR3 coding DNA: TGTGCCAGCAGCGTAGGGGGACAGGGGCGTGGTTATGGCTACACCTTC.

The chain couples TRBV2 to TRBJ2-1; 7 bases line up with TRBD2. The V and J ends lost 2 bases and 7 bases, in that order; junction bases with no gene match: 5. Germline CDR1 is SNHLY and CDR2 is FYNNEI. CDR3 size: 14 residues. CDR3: CASSELVGGNEQFF. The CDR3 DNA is TGTGCCAGCAGTGAATTGGTGGGGGGGAATGAGCAGTTCTTC.

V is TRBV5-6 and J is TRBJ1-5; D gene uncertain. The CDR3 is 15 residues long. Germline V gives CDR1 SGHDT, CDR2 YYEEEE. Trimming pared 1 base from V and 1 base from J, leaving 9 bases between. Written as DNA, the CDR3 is TGTGCCAGCAGCTTGCGCGGGCCAAGCAATCAGCCCCAGCATTTT. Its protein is CASSLRGPSNQPQHF.

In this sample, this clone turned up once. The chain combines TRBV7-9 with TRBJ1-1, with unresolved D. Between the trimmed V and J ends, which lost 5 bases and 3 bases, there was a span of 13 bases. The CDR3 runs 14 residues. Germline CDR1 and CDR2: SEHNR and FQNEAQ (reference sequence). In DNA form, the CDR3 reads TGTGCCAGCAGCCCACGTGCTGAGGACACTGAAGCTTTCTTT. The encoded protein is CASSPRAEDTEAFF.

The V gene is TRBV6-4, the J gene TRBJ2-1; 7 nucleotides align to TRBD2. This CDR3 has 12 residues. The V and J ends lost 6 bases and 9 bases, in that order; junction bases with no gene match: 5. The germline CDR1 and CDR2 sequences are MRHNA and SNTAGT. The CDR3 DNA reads TGTGCCAGCAGCACTAGCGTGGGTGAGCAGTTCTTC. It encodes CASSTSVGEQFF.

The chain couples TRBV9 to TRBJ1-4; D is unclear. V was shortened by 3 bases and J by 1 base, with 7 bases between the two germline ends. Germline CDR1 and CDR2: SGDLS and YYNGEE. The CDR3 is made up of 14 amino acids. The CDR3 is CASSASQTNEKLFF. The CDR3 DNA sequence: TGTGCCAGCAGCGCCAGTCAAACTAATGAAAAACTGTTTTTT.

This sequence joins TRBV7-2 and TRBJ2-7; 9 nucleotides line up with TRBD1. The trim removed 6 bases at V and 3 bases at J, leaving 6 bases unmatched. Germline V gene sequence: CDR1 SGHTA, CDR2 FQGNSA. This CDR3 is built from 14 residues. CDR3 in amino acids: CASSTGTGYYEQYF. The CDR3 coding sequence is TGTGCCAGCAGTACCGGGACAGGGTACTACGAGCAGTACTTC. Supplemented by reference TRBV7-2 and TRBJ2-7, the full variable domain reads GAGVSQSPSNKVTEKGKDVELRCDPISGHTALYWYRQSLGQGLEFLIYFQGNSAPDKSGLPSDRFSAERTGGSVSTLTIQRTQQEDSAVYLCASSTGTGYYEQYFGPGTRLTVT.

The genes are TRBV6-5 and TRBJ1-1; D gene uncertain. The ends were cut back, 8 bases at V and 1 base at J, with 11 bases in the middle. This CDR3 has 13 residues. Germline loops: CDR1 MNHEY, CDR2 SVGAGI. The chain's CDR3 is CASGPLANTEAFF. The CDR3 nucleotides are TGTGCCAGCGGGCCCTTGGCGAACACTGAAGCTTTCTTT.

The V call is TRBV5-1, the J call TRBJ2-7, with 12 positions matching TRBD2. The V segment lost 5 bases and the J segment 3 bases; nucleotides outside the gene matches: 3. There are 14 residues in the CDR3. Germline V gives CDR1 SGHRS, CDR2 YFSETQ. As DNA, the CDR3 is TGCGCCAGCAGAGGGACTAGCGGGCACTACGAGCAGTACTTC. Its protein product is CASRGTSGHYEQYF.

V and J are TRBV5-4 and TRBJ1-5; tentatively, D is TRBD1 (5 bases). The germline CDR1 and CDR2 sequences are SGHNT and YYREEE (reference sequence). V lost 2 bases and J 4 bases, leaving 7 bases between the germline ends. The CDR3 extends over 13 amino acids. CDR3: CASSFQGNQPQHF. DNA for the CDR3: TGTGCCAGCAGCTTTCAGGGAAATCAGCCCCAGCATTTT.

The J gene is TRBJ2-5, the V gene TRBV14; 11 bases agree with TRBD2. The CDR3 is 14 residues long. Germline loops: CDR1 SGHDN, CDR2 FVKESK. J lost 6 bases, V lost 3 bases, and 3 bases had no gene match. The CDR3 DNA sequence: TGTGCCAGCAGCCATAGCGGGGGGGCGAAGACCCAGTACTTC. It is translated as CASSHSGGAKTQYF.